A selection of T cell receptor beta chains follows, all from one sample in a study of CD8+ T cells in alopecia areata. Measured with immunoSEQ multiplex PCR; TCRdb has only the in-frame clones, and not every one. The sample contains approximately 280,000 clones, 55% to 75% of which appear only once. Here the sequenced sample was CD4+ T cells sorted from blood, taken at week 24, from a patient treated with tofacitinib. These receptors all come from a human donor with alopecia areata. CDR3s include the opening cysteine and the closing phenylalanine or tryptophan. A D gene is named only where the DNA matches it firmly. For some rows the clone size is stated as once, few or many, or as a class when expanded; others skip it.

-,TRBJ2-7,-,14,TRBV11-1,TGTGCCAGCAGCTTAGCTAGCGGTTCTTACGAGCAGTACTTC,CASSLASGSYEQYF
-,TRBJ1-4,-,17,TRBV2,TGTGCCAGCAGGGACGGACGAATGGGAGCGAGTAGCGAAAAACTGTTTTTT,CASRDGRMGASSEKLFF
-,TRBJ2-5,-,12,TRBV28,TGTGCCAGCAGTTTGCCTGGAGCGACCCAGTACTTC,CASSLPGATQYF
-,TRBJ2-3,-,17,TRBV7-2,TGTGCCAGCAGCTTAGTTCGCCAGGGTGGGAGCACAGATACGCAGTATTTT,CASSLVRQGGSTDTQYF
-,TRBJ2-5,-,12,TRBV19,TGTGCCAGTAGTATCGGCACGGAGACCCAGTACTTC,CASSIGTETQYF
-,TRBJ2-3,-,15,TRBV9,TGTGCCAGCAGTTCTAGTGCCACTAGCACAGATACGCAGTATTTT,CASSSSATSTDTQYF
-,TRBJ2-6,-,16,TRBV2,TGTGCCAGCAGTGAAGCCCCAGGGGTCGGGGCCAACGTCCTGACTTTC,CASSEAPGVGANVLTF
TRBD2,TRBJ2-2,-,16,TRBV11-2,TGTGCCAGCAGCTTAGATGGGGGACTAGTTCTCGGGGAGCTGTTTTTT,CASSLDGGLVLGELFF
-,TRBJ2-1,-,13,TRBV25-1,TGTGCCAGCAGTGACAAACAGGGCGATGAGCAGTTCTTC,CASSDKQGDEQFF
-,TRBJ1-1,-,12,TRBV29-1,TGCAGCGTTGAGGTTCGGACCCATGAAGCTTTCTTT,CSVEVRTHEAFF
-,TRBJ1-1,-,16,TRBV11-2,TGTGCCAGCAGATCTAGGCCAGGGGCGGAGAGAACTGAAGCTTTCTTT,CASRSRPGAERTEAFF
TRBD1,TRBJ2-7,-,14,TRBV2,TGTGCCAGCAGGTTGGGGACAGGGGACTACGAGCAGTACTTC,CASRLGTGDYEQYF
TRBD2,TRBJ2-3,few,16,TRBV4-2,TGTGCCAGCAGCCAAGGACTAGCGGGGGCTACAGATACGCAGTATTTT,CASSQGLAGATDTQYF
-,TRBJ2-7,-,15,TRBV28,TGTGCCAGCAGTTCCCGACCCGGGGGCTCCTACGAGCAGTACTTC,CASSSRPGGSYEQYF
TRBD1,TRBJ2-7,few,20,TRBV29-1,TGCAGCGTTGTGTGGCTACAGGGGGCACGGGCTTGGCGGGGGAGCCACGAGCAGTACTTC,CSVVWLQGARAWRGSHEQYF
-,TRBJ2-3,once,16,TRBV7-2,TGTGCCAGCAGCTTAGGTGCCAGCGGACACACAGATACGCAGTATTTT,CASSLGASGHTDTQYF
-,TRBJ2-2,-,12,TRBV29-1,TGCAGCGTTGAACGCGGCGTCGGGGAGCTGTTTTTT,CSVERGVGELFF
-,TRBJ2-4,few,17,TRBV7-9,TGTGCCAGCACCCTTATCCTAACGGGGGTAGCCAAAAACATTCAGTACTTC,CASTLILTGVAKNIQYF
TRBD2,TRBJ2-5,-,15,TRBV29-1,TGCAGCGGAGAACCTCCGGGACTAGCCGCCGAGACCCAGTACTTC,CSGEPPGLAAETQYF
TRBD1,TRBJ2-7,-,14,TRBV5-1,TGCGCCAGTTACGGACAGGGGGCCTCCTACGAGCAGTACTTC,CASYGQGASYEQYF
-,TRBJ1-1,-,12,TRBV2,TGTGCCAGCAGTGGAATACAGGCTGAAGCTTTCTTT,CASSGIQAEAFF
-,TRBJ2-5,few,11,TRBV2,TGTGCCAGCAGAAACCAAGAGACCCAGTACTTC,CASRNQETQYF
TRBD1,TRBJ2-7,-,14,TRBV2,TGTGCCACCACAGGGGCAGGGTGGGACTACGAGCAGTACTTC,CATTGAGWDYEQYF
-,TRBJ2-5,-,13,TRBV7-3,TGTGCCAGCGGGGTGGGGCACCAAGAGACCCAGTACTTC,CASGVGHQETQYF
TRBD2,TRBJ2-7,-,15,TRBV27,TGTGCCAGCAGTTTGCGGCTAGCGGGGACCTACGAGCAGTACTTC,CASSLRLAGTYEQYF
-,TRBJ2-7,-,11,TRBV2,TGTGCCAGCAGTGCCCACTACGAGCAGTACTTC,CASSAHYEQYF
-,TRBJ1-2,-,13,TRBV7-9,TGTGCCAGCAGCCTTACCGGGGCGGTAGGCTACACCTTC,CASSLTGAVGYTF
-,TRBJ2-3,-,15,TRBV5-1,TGCGCCAGCAGCTTGGAAAGAGCGAGCACAGATACGCAGTATTTT,CASSLERASTDTQYF